One and the same sample provided the 30 T cell receptor beta chains below, sequenced in a study of immune characterization of retroperitoneal liposarcoma. TCRdb reprocessed the PCR reads with MiXCR, giving one entry per CDR3 protein. Of around 7,000 distinct CDR3 sequences listed, about 30% are singletons. Sequences were obtained from tumor tissue. Source of these receptors: a female donor with retroperitoneal liposarcoma.

For the CDR3, the DNA is TGCGCCAGCAGCTTTGGGGGGGGGGACACTGAAGCTTTCTTT. Amino acid sequence: CASSFGGGDTEAFF. The chain couples TRBV5-1 to TRBJ1-1; D perhaps matches TRBD1 (5 bases). Germline V CDR1 and CDR2: SGHRS, YFSETQ. The CDR3 length is 14 residues. V was cut by 2 bases and J by 3 bases, with 11 bases left in between. Combining the CDR3 with reference TRBV5-1 and TRBJ1-1 gives the whole variable domain KAGVTQTPRYLIKTRGQQVTLSCSPISGHRSVSWYQQTPGQGLQFLFEYFSETQRNKGNFPGRFSGRQFSNSRSEMNVSTLELGDSALYLCASSFGGGDTEAFFGQGTRLTVV.

This clonotype was counted at least ten times. J is TRBJ2-1 and V is TRBV5-1; 8 nucleotides line up with TRBD1. With V trimmed by 3 bases and J by 1 base, 3 bases remained unmatched. The germline V gene has CDR1 SGHRS and CDR2 YFSETQ. The CDR3 sequence is 15 residues long. CDR3 loop: CASSSTGGSYNEQFF. CDR3 in DNA: TGCGCCAGCAGCTCCACAGGGGGATCCTACAATGAGCAGTTCTTC.

In this sample, this clonotype turned up many times. The V gene is TRBV27, the J gene TRBJ1-2, with 7 bases that match TRBD1. Trimming at V came to 4 bases and at J to 4 bases, leaving 6 bases not matched to a gene. Germline V CDR1 and CDR2: MNHEY, SMNVEV (reference sequence). CDR3 length: 14 residues. The CDR3 DNA sequence: TGTGCCAGCAGTTCCGCGGGACAGTTCTATGGCTACACCTTC. Encoded protein: CASSSAGQFYGYTF.

At least ten counts were recorded for this clonotype. The chain uses TRBV7-2 and TRBJ2-7; perhaps TRBD1 as D (6 bases). Between the trimmed V and J ends, which lost 6 bases and 6 bases, there was a span of 15 bases. Germline CDR1 and CDR2: SGHTA and FQGNSA. The CDR3 sequence is 13 residues long. CDR3 in DNA: TGTGCCAGCAGACCCAACAGGGAAGGCGAGCAGTACTTC. Translating gives CASRPNREGEQYF.

The V and J genes are TRBV7-2 and TRBJ2-3, with D possibly being TRBD2 (5 bases). Between the trimmed V and J ends, which lost 2 bases and 4 bases, there was a span of 13 bases. The V gene's germline CDR1 is SGHTA and CDR2 FQGNSA. The length of the CDR3 is 15 residues. CDR3 region: CASSLLASTADTQYF. CDR3 coding DNA: TGTGCCAGCAGCTTACTAGCTTCCACCGCAGATACGCAGTATTTT.

This clonotype was detected many times. In DNA, the CDR3 is TGTGCCAGCAGCTCCTACGACACTCGCGGGGGCTACACCTTC. It is translated as CASSSYDTRGGYTF. The genes are TRBV5-6 and TRBJ1-2; D is unresolved. From germline, CDR1 is SGHDT and CDR2 YYEEEE. The V gene lost 3 bases and the J gene lost 8 bases, with 17 bases spanning the gap. This CDR3 is 14 amino acids long.

This clonotype was recorded many times. This rearrangement joins TRBV6-1 to TRBJ2-2, with D unresolved. V was clipped by 2 bases and J by 2 bases, with 9 bases between them. The CDR3 runs 15 residues. CDR1 and CDR2 (germline): MNHNS, SASEGT. The CDR3, as DNA: TGTGCCAGCAGTGAACGCTCGAGAAACACCGGGGAGCTGTTTTTT. Its translation is CASSERSRNTGELFF.

In its sample, this clonotype was seen many times. This may stem from a read error, because a much larger clone lies one nucleotide away. The CDR3 sequence is CASQGLAGGETQFF. The DNA of the CDR3 is TGTGCCAGCCAAGGACTAGCGGGAGGGGAGACCCAGTTCTTC. The V gene is TRBV7-9, the J gene TRBJ2-1; 15 bases line up with TRBD2. V lost 8 bases, J lost 13 bases, and 9 bases stayed unmatched. The CDR3 is made up of 14 amino acids. Germline CDR1 SEHNR, CDR2 FQNEAQ (reference sequence).

The V and J genes are TRBV6-1 and TRBJ2-1, with D unresolved. Trimming took off 0 bases at V and 9 bases at J, with 9 bases between the two ends. The germline V gene encodes CDR1 MNHNS and CDR2 SASEGT. The CDR3 sequence is 13 residues long. The chain's CDR3 is CASSEAIGIEQFF. In DNA form, the CDR3 reads TGTGCCAGCAGTGAAGCGATAGGGATTGAGCAGTTCTTC.

This clonotype was seen many times. The J gene is TRBJ2-1, the V gene TRBV4-1; D is possibly TRBD2 (6 bases). Trimming stripped 4 bases from V and 6 bases from J, with 16 bases between. This CDR3 is built from 15 residues. Germline lookup yields CDR1 MGHRA and CDR2 YSYEKL. CDR3 DNA sequence: TGCGCCAGCAGCCTTTCCCTCCGGGACTTCAATGAGCAGTTCTTC. Protein sequence: CASSLSLRDFNEQFF.

By share, this clonotype ranks as medium-sized. The CDR3 region is CASSSSTEAFF. CDR3 DNA sequence: TGTGCCAGCAGCTCCTCCACTGAAGCTTTCTTT. The chain links TRBV7-9 to TRBJ1-1, with D unresolved. Germline CDR1 SEHNR, CDR2 FQNEAQ (reference sequence). V lost 4 bases and J 4 bases, leaving 4 bases between the germline ends. The CDR3 extends over 11 amino acids.

Concerning this clonotype: With a much larger clone just one base away, this may be a read error. The chain uses TRBV4-1 and TRBJ2-2; D unresolved. This CDR3 comprises 14 residues. Per the germline V gene, CDR1 is MGHRA and CDR2 is YSYEKL. Trimming pared 0 bases from V and 5 bases from J, leaving 7 bases between. CDR3 amino acids: CASSQDTETGELFF. As DNA, the CDR3 is TGCGCCAGCAGCCAAGATACGGAAACCGGGGAGCTGTTTTTT.

This clonotype has more than one count but fewer than ten. The chain uses TRBV11-3 and TRBJ1-2; TRBD1 matches 9 bases. Germline CDR1 SGHNT, CDR2 YENEEA. Trimming cost V 5 bases and J 4 bases; bases outside gene matches: 8. The CDR3 has 15 residues. DNA for the CDR3: TGTGCCAGCAGCCCCAGCCCGACAGGGGGCTATGGCTACACCTTC. As protein: CASSPSPTGGYGYTF.

The rearrangement joins TRBV7-6 to TRBJ2-3; possible D gene TRBD2, 7 bases. The J call is uncertain, as TRBJ2-7 better fits the DNA end. CDR3 length: 15 amino acids. CDR1 is SGHVS and CDR2 is FNYEAQ in the germline V gene. This CDR3 reads CASSPGGHLSYEQYF. For the CDR3, the DNA is TGTGCCAGCAGCCCGGGGGGCCACTTATCCTACGAGCAGTACTTC.

This clonotype was seen ten or more times. J is TRBJ2-3 and V is TRBV7-6, with 12 bases that match TRBD2. Germline V gives CDR1 SGHVS, CDR2 FNYEAQ. Unmatched junction bases numbered 9, after V lost 5 bases and J lost 3 bases. The CDR3 runs 17 residues. The DNA for the CDR3 is TGTGCCAGCAGCCCCCGTCGACTAGCGGGAGCGACAGATACGCAGTATTTT. Encoded protein: CASSPRRLAGATDTQYF.

This clonotype turned up a few times. The chain recombines TRBV25-1 with TRBJ2-7; TRBD1 is a possible D gene (5 bases). The CDR3 is 14 amino acids. CDR1 and CDR2 from the germline V gene are MGHDK and SYGVNS. The V end was cut by 3 bases, the J end by 4 bases, with 13 bases between. CDR3 sequence (DNA): TGTGCCAGCAGTGAGGGGCAGGGTTATTACGAGCAGTACTTC. Protein sequence: CASSEGQGYYEQYF.

This clonotype was counted between two and nine times. This rearrangement joins TRBV12-3 or TRBV12-4 to TRBJ2-1; 9 bases map to TRBD2. V gave up 6 bases and J gave up 4 bases; unmatched junction bases: 4. The CDR3 consists of 14 residues. The CDR3 loop is CASRTSGLYNEQFF. In nucleotides, the CDR3 is TGTGCCAGCAGGACTAGCGGATTGTACAATGAGCAGTTCTTC.

This chain uses TRBV6-1 with TRBJ1-6; 7 nucleotides match TRBD1. The V segment lost 7 bases and the J segment 10 bases; nucleotides outside the gene matches: 7. This CDR3 comprises 13 residues. Germline V gives CDR1 MNHNS, CDR2 SASEGT. CDR3: CASKTGSHSPLHF. The DNA of the CDR3 is TGTGCCAGCAAGACAGGGTCCCACTCACCCCTCCACTTT.

J is TRBJ1-2 and V is TRBV6-1; 8 nucleotides match TRBD1. J was trimmed by 2 bases and V by 3 bases; bases with no gene match: 5. The germline V gene encodes CDR1 MNHNS and CDR2 SASEGT. The CDR3 runs 15 residues. The CDR3 sequence: CASSDRGQVNYGYTF. As DNA, the CDR3 is TGTGCCAGCAGTGATCGGGGACAGGTGAACTATGGCTACACCTTC.

The genes are TRBV10-3 and TRBJ2-1; a possible D gene is TRBD2 (5 bases). Trimming took 4 bases from V and 6 from J, leaving 7 bases between them. The CDR3 runs 12 residues. Per the germline V gene, CDR1 is ENHRY and CDR2 is SYGVKD. The DNA of the CDR3 is TGTGCCATCAGTGTTCGGGGCAATGAGCAGTTCTTC. Amino acids: CAISVRGNEQFF.

This clonotype was seen more than once but under ten times. V gene TRBV7-9 combines with J gene TRBJ2-1; D not resolved. CDR3 length: 13 amino acids. Between the trimmed V and J ends, which lost 4 bases and 10 bases, there was a span of 14 bases. In germline, CDR1 is SEHNR, CDR2 FQNEAQ (reference sequence). CDR3 protein: CASSSDRVYEQFF. CDR3 sequence (DNA): TGTGCCAGCAGCTCTGACCGAGTCTACGAGCAGTTCTTC.

This clonotype was observed a single time. The chain carries TRBV6-1 and TRBJ2-3, with D tentatively TRBD1 or TRBD2 (6 bases each). V lost 1 base to trimming and J lost 4 bases, with 15 bases between them. The CDR3 spans 16 residues. Germline CDR1 and CDR2: MNHNS and SASEGT. As DNA, the CDR3 is TGTGCCAGCAGTGAAGGGGGGGCACCTGACGCAGATACGCAGTATTTT. Residues: CASSEGGAPDADTQYF.

As to this clonotype: A single base separates this from a much larger clone, so it may be a read error. The chain recombines TRBV24-1 with TRBJ2-5; 14 nucleotides agree with TRBD2. Losses at the gene ends were 6 bases for V and 11 bases for J; bases not matched to a gene: 13. This CDR3 has 16 residues. The V gene's germline CDR1 is KGHDR and CDR2 SFDVKD. CDR3 coding DNA: TGTGCCACCAGTCCCCCGACTAGCGGGAGGGCCGATGAGCAGTACTTC. Translating gives CATSPPTSGRADEQYF.

This clonotype rates as medium-sized. This chain links TRBV6-1 with TRBJ2-3; 12 positions match TRBD2. CDR1 and CDR2 (germline): MNHNS, SASEGT. V dropped 6 bases and J dropped 8; count of bases not matched to a gene: 6. CDR3 length: 14 residues. CDR3 nucleotides: TGTGCCAGCAGGCTAGCGGGAGGGCCGGGTACGCAGTATTTT. This encodes CASRLAGGPGTQYF.

As regards this clonotype: This is likely a read error, given that the CDR3 carries no conserved phenylalanine or tryptophan at its end. The J gene is TRBJ2-7, the V gene TRBV6-8; D is possibly TRBD1 or TRBD2 (6 bases each). The CDR3 is made up of 18 amino acids. V lost 0 bases, J lost 3 bases, and 21 bases lay in between. Per germline, CDR1 MNHGY and CDR2 SAAAGT. The CDR3 coding sequence is TGTGCCAGCAGTTACTCGGGGGGCCCTAAGCGACCTCACTACGAGCAGTACATC. It encodes CASSYSGGPKRPHYEQYI.

This clonotype was detected ten times or more. The rearrangement uses TRBV7-2 and TRBJ2-3; D might be TRBD2 (5 bases). This CDR3 comprises 16 residues. Germline-derived CDR1 and CDR2 are SGHTA and FQGNSA. Deletions cut 2 bases from V and 1 base from J, with 13 bases between. The CDR3 bases are TGTGCCAGCAGCTTATTAGCGCGGCCTGGCACAGATACGCAGTATTTT. Its translation: CASSLLARPGTDTQYF.

This clonotype has at least ten counts. V usage is TRBV5-6 and J usage is TRBJ2-1, with a tentative D call TRBD2 (5 bases). Trimming shortened V by 2 bases and J by 3 bases, and 15 bases separated the two germline ends. The germline CDR1 and CDR2 sequences are SGHDT and YYEEEE. The CDR3 has 16 residues. The chain's CDR3 is CASSLGGEPIYNEQFF. The CDR3 DNA follows: TGTGCCAGCAGCTTAGGAGGTGAGCCCATCTACAATGAGCAGTTCTTC.

This clonotype was detected a few times. The chain joins TRBV30 to TRBJ1-1; 8 bases match TRBD1. Unmatched junction bases numbered 3, after V lost 1 base and J lost 5 bases. Germline V CDR1 and CDR2: GTSNPN, SVGIG (reference sequence). CDR3 length: 13 residues. CDR3 residues: CAWSEQGGTEAFF. The DNA of the CDR3 is TGTGCCTGGAGTGAACAGGGGGGAACTGAAGCTTTCTTT.

This clonotype was seen only once. This chain connects TRBV6-8 to TRBJ2-7, with D possibly being TRBD1 or TRBD2 (5 bases each). The end of the DNA is better explained by TRBJ2-5, so the J call may be wrong. CDR3 length: 14 amino acids. Germline CDR1 is MNHGY and CDR2 is SAAAGT. The CDR3 is CASSAGTPGETQYF. In DNA, the CDR3 is TGTGCCAGCAGTGCAGGGACCCCAGGGGAGACCCAGTACTTC.

The table lists this clonotype with many counts. The CDR3 spells CASSPEAGLGPQHF. The CDR3 region has the DNA TGTGCCAGCAGCCCCGAAGCCGGATTGGGGCCCCAGCATTTT. The rearrangement uses TRBV6-1 and TRBJ1-5; D ambiguous. Germline CDR1 reads MNHNS; CDR2 reads SASEGT. Deletions cut 6 bases from V and 9 bases from J, with 18 bases between. The CDR3 consists of 14 residues.